A single sample gave rise to the 27 T cell receptor beta chains below, sequenced in a study of blood T cell repertoires in COVID-19. Sequenced by immunoSEQ multiplex PCR; TCRdb stores in-frame clones only, minus some. The sample contains about 220,000 clones, 65% to 85% of which appear only once. Specimen: peripheral blood. The receptors come from a woman aged 25 to 39 who had recovered from COVID-19.

V usage is TRBV3-1 (or the pseudogene TRBV3-2) and J usage is TRBJ1-1, with D hard to call. The germline V gene encodes CDR1 LGHDT and CDR2 YNNKEL (reference sequence). Trimming cost V 2 bases and J 6 bases, with 13 bases left between them. The CDR3 is 14 residues long. CDR3 sequence reads: CASSQPGGRAEAFF. CDR3 sequence (DNA): TGTGCCAGCAGCCAACCGGGAGGGAGGGCTGAAGCTTTCTTT.

CDR3: CASSLGRGNEQFF. CDR3 DNA sequence: TGTGCCAGCAGCTTAGGCAGGGGGAATGAGCAGTTCTTC. The rearrangement links TRBV11-3 to TRBJ2-1; 7 bases agree with TRBD1. Germline CDR1 is SGHNT and CDR2 is YENEEA. This CDR3 is 13 amino acids long. V was clipped by 1 base and J by 7 bases; unmatched bases: 1.

This clone was recorded only once. V gene TRBV28 combines with J gene TRBJ2-7, with D possibly being TRBD2 (6 bases). From germline, CDR1 is MDHEN and CDR2 SYDVKM. CDR3 length equals 16 residues. V was shortened by 2 bases and J by 3 bases, with 17 bases between the two germline ends. The CDR3 DNA reads as TGTGCCAGCAGTTTACCGGGGCTCGGAGGGGTCTACGAGCAGTACTTC. This encodes CASSLPGLGGVYEQYF.

V usage is TRBV28 and J usage is TRBJ1-5; the match to TRBD1 covers 10 bases. Germline V gene lookup returns CDR1 MDHEN and CDR2 SYDVKM. This CDR3 has 15 amino acids. V lost 6 bases to trimming and J lost 5 bases; unmatched junction nucleotides: 7. DNA for the CDR3: TGTGCCAGCAGCCCGGACAGGGGGGCCTATCAGCCCCAGCATTTT. Its protein product is CASSPDRGAYQPQHF.

V usage is TRBV10-2 and J usage is TRBJ2-5; D is unresolved. The CDR3 covers 13 residues. Germline V gene lookup returns CDR1 WSHSY and CDR2 SAAADI. V lost 6 bases, J lost 9 bases, and 17 bases lay in between. Here the CDR3 DNA reads TGCGCCAGCAGCCTAACTAAGGCCCGGGCCCAGTACTTC. Translating it yields CASSLTKARAQYF.

The rearrangement joins TRBV18 to TRBJ1-1; TRBD1 matches 9 bases. This CDR3 region has 14 residues. Germline lookup yields CDR1 KGHSH and CDR2 LQKENI. V was clipped by 5 bases and J by 4 bases; unmatched bases: 5. This chain's CDR3 is CASSRGQGGTEAFF. In DNA form, the CDR3 reads TGTGCCAGCTCAAGGGGACAGGGTGGCACTGAAGCTTTCTTT.

This chain connects TRBV10-2 to TRBJ2-7; D possibly corresponds to TRBD1 (5 bases). The CDR3 loop spans 12 amino acids. V gave up 5 bases and J gave up 2 bases, with 7 bases separating them. The germline CDR1 and CDR2 sequences are WSHSY and SAAADI. CDR3 loop: CASSQGAYEQYF. CDR3 coding DNA: TGCGCCAGCAGTCAAGGGGCCTACGAGCAGTACTTC.

This chain connects TRBV14 to TRBJ2-3, with 11 bases matching TRBD2. V dropped 0 bases and J dropped 4; count of bases not matched to a gene: 3. Per the germline V gene, CDR1 is SGHDN and CDR2 is FVKESK. CDR3 size: 16 residues. Written as DNA, the CDR3 is TGTGCCAGCAGCCAAGATTTAGCGGGAGGGCCAGATACGCAGTATTTT. This translates into CASSQDLAGGPDTQYF.

The J gene is TRBJ1-4, the V gene TRBV11-2; D remains unclear. Germline V gives CDR1 SGHAT, CDR2 FQNNGV. CDR3 size: 15 residues. Trimming took 5 bases from V and 4 from J, leaving 14 bases between them. This chain's CDR3 is CASSGRLLLNEKLFF. In nucleotides, the CDR3 is TGTGCCAGCAGCGGGCGCCTGTTGCTTAATGAAAAACTGTTTTTT.

This chain links TRBV6-1 with TRBJ2-4; perhaps TRBD2 as D (6 bases). V was pared by 3 bases and J by 9 bases, with 27 bases between. The CDR3 is 18 residues long. Germline V gene sequence: CDR1 MNHNS, CDR2 SASEGT. CDR3 in amino acids: CASSEEVGSPGGRGIQYF. The DNA for the CDR3 is TGTGCCAGCAGTGAGGAAGTCGGTAGTCCCGGGGGAAGGGGCATTCAGTACTTC.

The CDR3 DNA reads as TGTGCCAGCAGCTTATACGGGGAGAGCACAGATACGCAGTATTTT. Amino acids: CASSLYGESTDTQYF. The rearrangement joins TRBV13 to TRBJ2-3, with D perhaps TRBD2 (5 bases). Germline V gene lookup returns CDR1 PRHDT and CDR2 FYEKMQ (reference sequence). Trimming pared 2 bases from V and 0 bases from J, leaving 9 bases between. The CDR3 extends over 15 amino acids.

This clone came up once. This specimen includes other DNA sequences encoding the same CDR3. CDR3 region: CASSLDRGREKLFF. In DNA, the CDR3 is TGTGCCAGCAGTTTGGACAGGGGTAGGGAAAAACTGTTTTTT. J is TRBJ1-4 and V is TRBV28; 9 nucleotides line up with TRBD1. The CDR3 is 14 amino acids. Germline CDR1 reads MDHEN; CDR2 reads SYDVKM. V lost 3 bases, J lost 8 bases, and 4 bases stayed unmatched. Complete variable domain (other parts from reference TRBV28 and TRBJ1-4): DVKVTQSSRYLVKRTGEKVFLECVQDMDHENMFWYRQDPGLGLRLIYFSYDVKMKEKGDIPEGYSVSREKKERFSLILESASTNQTSMYLCASSLDRGREKLFFGSGTQLSVL.

The gene calls are TRBV5-1 and TRBJ2-7, with TRBD2 matching over 10 bases. Per the germline V gene, CDR1 is SGHRS and CDR2 is YFSETQ. J lost 6 bases, V lost 4 bases, and 10 bases had no gene match. This CDR3 spans 15 amino acids. CDR3 DNA: TGCGCCAGCAGCATTGGCCCTAGCGGGAGCTCCGAGCAGTACTTC. It encodes CASSIGPSGSSEQYF.

The rearrangement uses TRBV28 and TRBJ2-1; D is perhaps TRBD2 (5 bases). CDR1 MDHEN and CDR2 SYDVKM come from the germline V gene. This CDR3 is built from 15 residues. V was pared by 6 bases and J by 8 bases, with 20 bases between. CDR3 residues: CASRPRSERVDEQFF. DNA of the CDR3: TGTGCCAGCAGGCCCCGGAGCGAGAGGGTCGATGAGCAGTTCTTC.

The chain links TRBV6-4 to TRBJ2-1; 10 nucleotides align to TRBD2. Germline trimming cut 0 bases from V and 4 bases from J; bases unmatched to any gene: 3. The V gene's germline CDR1 is MRHNA and CDR2 SNTAGT. This CDR3 contains 16 residues. The CDR3 here is CASSDSGTSVYNEQFF. The CDR3 bases are TGTGCCAGCAGTGACTCAGGGACTAGCGTGTACAATGAGCAGTTCTTC.

V gene TRBV10-3 combines with J gene TRBJ1-1; 12 bases fit TRBD1. The V gene's germline CDR1 is ENHRY and CDR2 SYGVKD. V shed 6 bases and J 5 bases; nucleotides not matched to a gene: 4. The CDR3 is 14 residues long. The CDR3 region is CAIRPGQGATEAFF. Written as DNA, the CDR3 is TGTGCCATCAGGCCGGGACAGGGGGCTACTGAAGCTTTCTTT.

V is TRBV27 and J is TRBJ2-3, with TRBD2 matching over 7 bases. Losses at the gene ends were 4 bases for V and 6 bases for J; bases not matched to a gene: 4. From germline, CDR1 is MNHEY and CDR2 SMNVEV (reference sequence). This CDR3 is built from 13 residues. The CDR3 loop is CASSSRLADTQYF. In DNA form, the CDR3 reads TGTGCCAGCAGTTCACGACTAGCTGATACGCAGTATTTT.

This chain uses TRBV6-5 with TRBJ1-1; no firm D call. CDR1 is MNHEY and CDR2 is SVGAGI in the germline V gene. V was shortened by 5 bases and J by 1 base, with 8 bases between the two germline ends. The CDR3 totals 13 residues. The CDR3 bases are TGTGCCAGCAGTCCTACCGAGAACACTGAAGCTTTCTTT. The encoded protein is CASSPTENTEAFF.

J is TRBJ1-5 and V is TRBV29-1; unclear D gene. V shed 4 bases and J shed 0 bases, with 10 bases lying between them. Germline CDR1 reads SQVTM; CDR2 reads ANQGSEA. The CDR3 extends over 14 amino acids. The CDR3 DNA follows: TGCAGCGTTGGGCAGTCGAATAGCAATCAGCCCCAGCATTTT. Encoded protein: CSVGQSNSNQPQHF.

V is TRBV30 and J is TRBJ1-5; 7 bases map to TRBD1. Germline trimming cut 5 bases from V and 7 bases from J; bases unmatched to any gene: 14. This CDR3 contains 15 residues. Germline CDR1 is GTSNPN and CDR2 is SVGIG (reference sequence). CDR3 loop: CAWEKQGSLGQPQHF. The DNA of the CDR3 is TGTGCCTGGGAAAAACAGGGGAGTCTTGGGCAGCCCCAGCATTTT.

Only a few counts were recorded for this clone. This rearrangement joins TRBV19 to TRBJ2-5, with 7 positions matching TRBD2. With 10 bases clipped from V and 5 bases from J, the junction kept 19 bases outside the gene matches. This CDR3 has 16 residues. The germline V gene encodes CDR1 LNHDA and CDR2 SQIVND (reference sequence). CDR3 in amino acids: CATARVAGRKWETQYF. The CDR3 region has the DNA TGTGCCACCGCGAGGGTAGCGGGTCGGAAGTGGGAGACCCAGTACTTC.

This clone occurred many times. This rearrangement joins TRBV21-1 to TRBJ2-5; the D call of TRBD1 is as the table states it, not checked on the DNA. TRBV21-1 is a listed pseudogene. This CDR3 is built from 16 residues. The CDR3 loop is CASSKSGYRGQETQYF. The CDR3 DNA reads TGTGCCAGCAGCAAAAGCGGATACAGGGGGCAAGAGACCCAGTACTTC.

V and J are TRBV6-5 and TRBJ2-5; D uncertain. The V end lost 4 bases, the J end lost 5 bases, and 11 bases lay between the germline ends. CDR1 is MNHEY and CDR2 is SVGAGI in the germline V gene. The CDR3 extends over 13 amino acids. The CDR3 DNA is TGTGCCAGCAGTTTAGCTCAGATGGAGACCCAGTACTTC. Amino acids: CASSLAQMETQYF.

The sample holds a few counts of this clone. This chain connects TRBV6-6 to TRBJ1-2, with 10 bases aligning to TRBD1. The CDR3 has 14 amino acids. In germline, CDR1 is MNHNY, CDR2 SVGAGI (reference sequence). The V gene end was trimmed by 2 bases and the J gene end by 6 bases; junction bases not matched to a gene: 3. The CDR3 loop is CASSYPDRGNGYTF. CDR3 nucleotides: TGTGCCAGCAGTTACCCGGACAGGGGGAATGGCTACACCTTC.

The gene calls are TRBV7-3 and TRBJ2-5; D is possibly TRBD2 (5 bases). Germline V gene lookup returns CDR1 SGHTA and CDR2 FQGTGA. The CDR3 length is 15 residues. Trimming cost V 5 bases and J 7 bases, with 20 bases left between them. The CDR3 coding sequence is TGTGCCAGCAGCACCCCGGAAGAGTTTGCGGGGACCCAGTACTTC. This codes for CASSTPEEFAGTQYF.

The chain's CDR3 is CASMTHENTEAFF. CDR3 DNA sequence: TGTGCCAGCATGACACACGAGAACACTGAAGCTTTCTTT. The V and J genes are TRBV16 and TRBJ1-1; no clear D. The CDR3 is 13 residues long. The V end lost 7 bases, the J end lost 1 base, and 10 bases lay between the germline ends. Looked up from germline, CDR1 is KGHSY and CDR2 is FQNENV.

This sequence joins TRBV28 and TRBJ2-1, with 12 bases aligning to TRBD2. CDR1 and CDR2 from the germline V gene are MDHEN and SYDVKM. V lost 3 bases and J lost 8; bases outside the gene matches: 8. The CDR3 is made up of 16 amino acids. The CDR3 region is CASSFIGLAGKYEQFF. CDR3 nucleotide sequence: TGTGCCAGCAGTTTCATCGGACTAGCGGGAAAGTATGAGCAGTTCTTC.